Following are 24 T cell receptor beta chains from one sample sequenced in a study of blood T cells in healthy people across ages. The use of a sample-barcoded 5' primer and a J-beta primer mix characterized a second PCR of roughly 6 to 11 cycles. TCRdb used MiXCR to reprocess the 5' RACE reads, holding one entry per CDR3 protein. The sample holds roughly 2 million distinct CDR3 sequences, about 50% seen once. The specimen was blood. The source of these receptors is a woman aged 40-49 years in good health.

Points on this clonotype: One junction end disagrees with the germline gene, perhaps due to a read error. The CDR3 region is CASSGGALDRSEKLFF. The CDR3 DNA is TGTGCTAGCAGTGGCGGCGCCTTAGATCGTAGTGAAAAACTGTTTTTT. The chain uses TRBV27 and TRBJ1-4, with D hard to call. CDR1 is MNHEY, CDR2 SMNVEV, per germline (reference sequence). The CDR3 sequence is 16 residues long.

The chain uses TRBV6-1 and TRBJ1-3, with TRBD1 as a possible D gene (5 bases). This CDR3 has 16 amino acids. V gave up 0 bases and J gave up 3 bases, with 12 bases separating them. The germline V gene encodes CDR1 MNHNS and CDR2 SASEGT. CDR3 protein: CASSEADTTVGNTIYF. CDR3 DNA sequence: TGTGCCAGCAGTGAAGCCGACACGACAGTTGGAAACACCATATATTTT.

This clonotype has more than one count but fewer than ten. This chain joins TRBV20-1 and TRBJ2-1; 14 bases are shared with TRBD2. With V trimmed by 3 bases and J by 7 bases, 11 bases remained unmatched. Per germline, CDR1 DFQATT and CDR2 SNEGSKA (reference sequence). This CDR3 is 17 amino acids long. For the CDR3, the DNA is TGCAGTGCTAGGGTTTCGACTAGCGGGGGGGGAGGGAATGAGCAGTTCTTC. Its translation: CSARVSTSGGGGNEQFF.

The gene calls are TRBV20-1 and TRBJ2-7; no reliable D call. Germline values: CDR1 DFQATT, CDR2 SNEGSKA (reference sequence). Deletions cut 5 bases from V and 3 bases from J, with 14 bases between. CDR3 size: 13 residues. The CDR3 region has the DNA TGCAGTGCTGTCGTGATGGGGTACTACGAGCAGTACTTC. This sequence encodes CSAVVMGYYEQYF.

The chain recombines TRBV10-3 with TRBJ2-1; 8 bases align to TRBD2. The CDR3 covers 16 residues. Germline V lookup: CDR1 ENHRY, CDR2 SYGVKD. Trimming removed 3 bases from V and 4 bases from J; junction bases left unmatched: 8. The CDR3 loop reads CAISDKAGAYYNEQFF. The CDR3 region has the DNA TGTGCCATCAGTGACAAAGCGGGGGCCTATTACAATGAGCAGTTCTTC.

The CDR3 reads CATGTGGFYGYTF. Written as DNA, the CDR3 is TGTGCCACCGGAACAGGGGGCTTCTATGGCTACACCTTC. The gene calls are TRBV28 and TRBJ1-2; 9 bases map to TRBD1. V was clipped by 10 bases and J by 4 bases; unmatched bases: 7. The CDR3 runs to 13 residues. Germline V gene data show CDR1 as MDHEN and CDR2 as SYDVKM.

In its sample, this clonotype was seen a few times. V gene TRBV29-1 combines with J gene TRBJ1-2; possibly TRBD1 for D (5 bases). Germline values: CDR1 SQVTM, CDR2 ANQGSEA. The length of the CDR3 is 13 residues. With 6 bases removed from V and 4 bases from J, the gap between germline ends came to 15 bases. The CDR3 loop reads CSVPSGQFYGYTF. CDR3 DNA: TGCAGCGTACCTTCGGGGCAGTTCTATGGCTACACCTTC.

CDR3 sequence (DNA): TGTGCCAGCAGTTTATCCCTGGGACTTTACAATGAGCAGTTCTTC. It specifies CASSLSLGLYNEQFF. The chain combines TRBV6-2 or TRBV6-3 with TRBJ2-1; tentatively, D is TRBD2 (6 bases). The V end was cut by 4 bases, the J end by 4 bases, with 14 bases between. From germline, CDR1 is MNHEY and CDR2 SVGEGT. The CDR3 is 15 amino acids.

As regards this clonotype: Compared with germline, one end of the junction differs, possibly owing to a read error. The genes are TRBV6-2 or TRBV6-3 and TRBJ2-7; D is uncertain. CDR3 length: 11 amino acids. Germline CDR1 is MNHEY and CDR2 is SVGEGT. For the CDR3, the DNA is TGTCCCAGCAGTTACTCCTTAGAGCAGTACTTC. Translation: CPSSYSLEQYF.

This clonotype has a handful of counts. The chain recombines TRBV6-6 with TRBJ2-3; TRBD1 might be the D (5 bases). The CDR3 totals 15 residues. Germline CDR1 and CDR2: MNHNY and SVGAGI (reference sequence). V was trimmed by 7 bases and J by 2 bases, leaving 16 bases between them. The CDR3 sequence: CASTSGIFYTDTQYF. The CDR3 bases are TGTGCCAGCACCTCAGGGATTTTCTACACAGATACGCAGTATTTT.

The V call is TRBV4-3, the J call TRBJ1-2; 7 bases agree with TRBD1. The CDR3 runs 14 residues. After removal of 4 bases from V and 4 bases from J, the junction contained 6 bases not matched to a gene. Germline V CDR1 and CDR2: LGHNA, YSLEER. The CDR3 DNA is TGCGCCAGCAGCCCAACAGGGGACATCTATGGCTACACCTTC. Translation gives CASSPTGDIYGYTF.

Comment on this clonotype: A read error may produce the germline difference seen at one junction end. The V gene is TRBV7-9, the J gene TRBJ2-7; 7 bases match TRBD2. Germline loops: CDR1 SEHNR, CDR2 FQNEAQ (reference sequence). The CDR3 loop spans 16 amino acids. This CDR3 is CVSSSWGGLSSYEQYF. The CDR3 nucleotides read TGTGTCAGCAGCTCATGGGGGGGACTGAGCTCCTACGAGCAGTACTTC.

The chain has TRBV15 and TRBJ1-4; TRBD1 is a possible D gene (6 bases). Germline-derived CDR1 and CDR2 are LNHNV and YYDKDF (reference sequence). Trimming removed 3 bases from V and 3 bases from J, with 11 bases in between. This CDR3 has 15 amino acids. CDR3: CATSRRQDPNEKLFF. CDR3 nucleotide sequence: TGTGCCACCAGCAGGCGACAGGACCCTAATGAAAAACTGTTTTTT.

The chain couples TRBV20-1 to TRBJ1-2; D gene ambiguous. The CDR3 is 13 amino acids. The germline V gene has CDR1 DFQATT and CDR2 SNEGSKA (reference sequence). The V end was cut by 5 bases, the J end by 4 bases, with 14 bases between. CDR3 DNA: TGCAGTGCTGAAGACGGGGAAGGCTATGGCTACACCTTC. It translates to CSAEDGEGYGYTF.

The chain couples TRBV6-2 or TRBV6-3 to TRBJ2-5; 10 nucleotides align to TRBD2. Germline CDR1 and CDR2: MNHEY and SVGEGT. V trimming: 8 bases; J trimming: 6 bases; junction bases outside the gene matches: 18. The CDR3 loop spans 17 amino acids. CDR3 sequence: CASGLSGGVPRKKTQYF. In nucleotides, the CDR3 is TGTGCCAGCGGACTAAGCGGGGGGGTTCCGCGGAAGAAGACCCAGTACTTC.

The chain links TRBV10-3 to TRBJ1-1, with D hard to call. CDR1 is ENHRY and CDR2 is SYGVKD in the germline V gene. The length of the CDR3 is 11 residues. Trimming took off 8 bases at V and 1 base at J, with 5 bases between the two ends. CDR3 nucleotides: TGTGCCATCCGGGCGAACACTGAAGCTTTCTTT. This gives the protein CAIRANTEAFF.

This clonotype has only a few counts. The rearrangement links TRBV24-1 to TRBJ2-3, with D perhaps given as TRBD1 or TRBD2 (5 bases each). V lost 4 bases and J 1 base, leaving 8 bases between the germline ends. Germline CDR1 and CDR2: KGHDR and SFDVKD. CDR3 size: 14 residues. The CDR3: CATSDRDRTDTQYF. Here the CDR3 DNA reads TGTGCCACCAGTGACCGGGACCGCACAGATACGCAGTATTTT.

This chain uses TRBV24-1 with TRBJ1-2; D uncertain. Trimming took off 4 bases at V and 3 bases at J, with 11 bases between the two ends. The germline gives CDR1 KGHDR, CDR2 SFDVKD. This CDR3 spans 14 amino acids. CDR3 in DNA: TGTGCCACCAGTGAAGGGATCCGCGACTATGGCTACACCTTC. Translated: CATSEGIRDYGYTF.

The rearrangement joins TRBV6-2 or TRBV6-3 to TRBJ2-1; no clear D gene. CDR1 is MNHEY and CDR2 is SVGEGT in the germline V gene. This CDR3 spans 18 amino acids. V gave up 0 bases and J gave up 3 bases, with 18 bases separating them. The CDR3 here is CASSYSWLATGNYNEQFF. Here the CDR3 DNA reads TGTGCCAGCAGTTACTCGTGGTTAGCCACTGGAAACTACAATGAGCAGTTCTTC.

The gene calls are TRBV14 and TRBJ1-2; unclear D gene. Trimming removed 4 bases at V and 4 bases at J, with 13 bases between. Germline V gene data show CDR1 as SGHDN and CDR2 as FVKESK. CDR3 length: 14 amino acids. The CDR3 DNA follows: TGTGCCAGCAGCCGGGATAGTGGTGGCTATGGCTACACCTTC. Its translation: CASSRDSGGYGYTF.

The chain links TRBV25-1 to TRBJ2-3; tentative D call: TRBD2 (5 bases). With 9 bases removed from V and 0 bases from J, the gap between germline ends came to 16 bases. Germline V lookup: CDR1 MGHDK, CDR2 SYGVNS. This CDR3 contains 15 residues. The CDR3 DNA is TGTGCCAGTTCCGAGGGCCGGAGAAGCACAGATACGCAGTATTTT. The encoded protein is CASSEGRRSTDTQYF. Complete variable domain (other parts from reference TRBV25-1 and TRBJ2-3): EADIYQTPRYLVIGTGKKITLECSQTMGHDKMYWYQQDPGMELHLIHYSYGVNSTEKGDLSSESTVSRIRTEHFPLTLESARPSHTSQYLCASSEGRRSTDTQYFGPGTRLTVL.

The rearrangement links TRBV18 to TRBJ1-2; 10 bases match TRBD1. This CDR3 comprises 15 residues. CDR1 is KGHSH, CDR2 LQKENI, per germline. After removal of 2 bases from V and 7 bases from J, the junction contained 7 bases not matched to a gene. CDR3 bases: TGTGCCAGCTCACCAGGGACAGGGGCCCCTCGTGGCTACACCTTC. Translated: CASSPGTGAPRGYTF.

This clonotype has at least ten counts. This may come from a read error, since a much larger clone is one base off. The genes are TRBV7-9 and TRBJ2-7; D is tentatively TRBD1 or TRBD2 (5 bases each). This CDR3 is 12 amino acids long. Germline assignment: CDR1 SEHNR and CDR2 FQNEAQ (reference sequence). The CDR3 DNA is TGCGCCAGCAGGGAAGGGAGCTACGAGCAGTACTTC. Encoded protein: CASREGSYEQYF.

The rearrangement uses TRBV5-1 and TRBJ2-2; D is unclear. V lost 5 bases and J lost 4, with 15 bases in between. Germline V gene lookup returns CDR1 SGHRS and CDR2 YFSETQ. This CDR3 spans 15 amino acids. DNA of the CDR3: TGCGCCAGCAGTTCGGATCCAAGTCGCACCGGGGAGCTGTTTTTT. Amino acid sequence: CASSSDPSRTGELFF. The complete variable domain, with remaining parts taken from reference TRBV5-1 and TRBJ2-2, reads KAGVTQTPRYLIKTRGQQVTLSCSPISGHRSVSWYQQTPGQGLQFLFEYFSETQRNKGNFPGRFSGRQFSNSRSEMNVSTLELGDSALYLCASSSDPSRTGELFFGEGSRLTVL.